Given below is one TCR beta chain in context. This receptor's antigen is unknown. Base qualities are not at hand, and no much larger clone is one base apart. The patients had resection in Japan or China between the mid-2010s and the late 2010s. Two lung cancer pathologists independently confirmed the histologic diagnosis of each case on H&E slides. Macro-dissection after pathologic assessment enriched premalignant or tumor cells for nucleic acid extraction. The AllPrep DNA/RNA FFPE Kit was used to isolate DNA from FFPE tissue. This specimen comes from a study of immune evolution from preneoplasia to lung adenocarcinoma (dated by TCRdb to about 2021). Some background on the complete study: No AAH lesions showed HLA loss of heterozygosity, compared with over 6% of AIS, 15% of MIA and approximately 34% of ADC lesions. A total of over 50 patients contributed TCR sequencing data. In total, the cohort included 53 patients with pulmonary nodules, all of whom underwent surgical resection. Sample size was based on specimen availability rather than a prior power calculation. According to the study, roughly 100 samples were used for TCR sequencing. POLYSOLVER was used to infer Class I HLA alleles from exome data, while LOHHLA was used to detect allele-specific HLA loss. Immune contexture across lung adenocarcinoma precursors and invasive adenocarcinoma was profiled using immune gene expression, TCR sequencing and multiplex immunofluorescence. The immune data were integrated with whole exome sequencing and methylation data obtained from the same cohort of nodules. Resected precursor lesions (AAH, AIS, MIA) and invasive adenocarcinomas were compared with paired morphologically normal lung tissue. The paper's findings and limits, for the study overall: Findings were based on association rather than direct causation; larger cohorts with long-term follow-up and longitudinal biopsies were deemed needed. Because all patients came from Japan and China, whether the findings apply to Western populations was uncertain. Normal lung had the highest top T cell clone frequencies, and these frequencies appeared to fall progressively from AAH through AIS, MIA and invasive adenocarcinoma. Clonality was highest in normal lung, while later-stage lesions appeared to have lower clonality but higher T cell density and diversity. T cell clonality was highest in KRAS-mutant nodules compared with EGFR-mutant or double wild-type lesions.

V is shortened by 7 bases, J by 6 bases, and the region joining them spans 13 bases. Its CDR3 holds 12 amino acids, cysteine through phenylalanine. Only the CDR3 DNA is retained, 36 bases long and in frame from the first base. According to the germline V gene, CDR1 reads SQVTM and CDR2 reads ANQGSEA. TCR beta CDR3 regions were sequenced from DNA using the immunoSEQ hsTCRbeta Kit. Per the authors' processing: The ImmunoSEQ Analyzer was used to analyse the TCR sequencing data. T cell clonality was defined as 1 minus Pielou's evenness, calculated on productive rearrangements. The inverse Simpson index, applied to productive templates, was used to measure T cell diversity. T cell density was expressed as TCR beta template counts normalized to usable DNA, with usable DNA estimated by amplifying and sequencing housekeeping genes. TCR metrics were compared across histologic stages using two-sided Kruskal-Wallis tests. Entries here come from immuneACCESS through TCRdb and include only in-frame sequences with V and J called. Some clones fail to appear in such tables; in the studies checked, an unresolved V gene covers under half of the shortfall, and the cause of the remainder is unknown. V and J calls and clone size follow that table, whereas D and trimming were derived from the DNA. For this sample there are 6,500 to 7,500 clones; roughly 77% appear just once. Of the sample, around 8.7% is held by the ten largest clones.

Material: FFPE minimally invasive lung adenocarcinoma tissue. Per the publication, the cell subset or site label means: micro-invasive lung adenocarcinoma (MIA). This clonotype was sampled from an older person with lung adenocarcinoma. In this chain, TRBV29-1 is recombined with TRBJ2-1, with TRBD1 as a weak D call on 5 bases. CDR3 region: CSAVTGSNEQFF. The DNA is TGCAGCGCTGTAACAGGCTCCAATGAGCAGTTCTTC.